Presented here are 23 T cell receptor beta chains from one specimen sequenced in a study of Ad26.COV2.S vaccination and SARS-CoV-2 variants. Using immunoSEQ multiplex PCR, the repertoire was profiled, and TCRdb retains in-frame clones only, with some absent. The sample carries about 350,000 clones, around 83% recorded once. Described treatment: roughly 18 received Ad26.COV2.S at low or high dose, single or two shots; roughly five received placebo; per-sample allocation not given. After the first vaccine or placebo injection, samples were drawn on day 63. Sequences were derived from peripheral blood, sampled in a trial of Ad26.COV2.S vaccine versus placebo. Receptor source: a person aged 18-60 years who received the Ad26.COV2.S COVID-19 vaccine or a placebo.

This chain links TRBV27 with TRBJ2-5; TRBD1 matches 7 bases. The V gene end was trimmed by 8 bases and the J gene end by 2 bases; junction bases not matched to a gene: 5. Germline loops: CDR1 MNHEY, CDR2 SMNVEV (reference sequence). This CDR3 is 13 amino acids long. CDR3 loop: CASAWDSQETQYF. CDR3 coding DNA: TGTGCCAGCGCCTGGGACAGTCAAGAGACCCAGTACTTC.

The chain carries TRBV7-2 and TRBJ2-5; TRBD1 agrees at 8 bases. The CDR3 is made up of 13 amino acids. The V gene end was trimmed by 4 bases and the J gene end by 2 bases; junction bases not matched to a gene: 0. Looked up from germline, CDR1 is SGHTA and CDR2 is FQGNSA. The DNA for the CDR3 is TGTGCCAGCAGCTGGACAGGGCAAGAGACCCAGTACTTC. Amino acid sequence: CASSWTGQETQYF.

V gene TRBV18 combines with J gene TRBJ2-6; D gene ambiguous. V lost 3 bases and J lost 2, with 8 bases in between. CDR3 length: 15 amino acids. Germline assignment: CDR1 KGHSH and CDR2 LQKENI. Here the CDR3 reads CASSPGNTGANVLTF. DNA for the CDR3: TGTGCCAGCTCACCTGGTAATACTGGGGCCAACGTCCTGACTTTC.

V gene TRBV5-1 combines with J gene TRBJ1-4; no definite D call. From germline, CDR1 is SGHRS and CDR2 YFSETQ. V was shortened by 0 bases and J by 3 bases, with 6 bases between the two germline ends. This CDR3 contains 14 residues. CDR3 in amino acids: CASSLDHPNEKLFF. CDR3 DNA: TGCGCCAGCAGCTTGGACCACCCTAATGAAAAACTGTTTTTT. Filled out from reference TRBV5-1 and TRBJ1-4, the complete variable domain reads KAGVTQTPRYLIKTRGQQVTLSCSPISGHRSVSWYQQTPGQGLQFLFEYFSETQRNKGNFPGRFSGRQFSNSRSEMNVSTLELGDSALYLCASSLDHPNEKLFFGSGTQLSVL.

V usage is TRBV28 and J usage is TRBJ2-7; the match to TRBD2 covers 10 bases. CDR3 length: 15 amino acids. The V segment lost 7 bases and the J segment 6 bases; nucleotides outside the gene matches: 12. Germline CDR1 reads MDHEN; CDR2 reads SYDVKM. The CDR3 sequence: CASTLGVAGGSEQYF. The CDR3 DNA reads as TGTGCCAGCACTCTCGGAGTAGCGGGAGGTAGCGAGCAGTACTTC.

Only a few counts were recorded for this clone. The V call is TRBV20-1, the J call TRBJ2-2; 8 bases match TRBD2. This CDR3 region has 15 residues. V was clipped by 3 bases and J by 3 bases; unmatched bases: 6. Germline V lookup: CDR1 DFQATT, CDR2 SNEGSKA (reference sequence). DNA of the CDR3: TGCAGTGCTAGTCTCCGGGAGGGTCACACCGGGGAGCTGTTTTTT. It codes for CSASLREGHTGELFF.

The V call is TRBV9, the J call TRBJ1-2; tentatively, D is TRBD1 (6 bases). Looked up from germline, CDR1 is SGDLS and CDR2 is YYNGEE. The CDR3 has 14 amino acids. Trimming removed 3 bases at V and 4 bases at J, with 13 bases between. Written as DNA, the CDR3 is TGTGCCAGCAGCGGATCCGGGACACCCTATGGCTACACCTTC. Its protein product is CASSGSGTPYGYTF.

This clone was seen a few times. This chain links TRBV28 with TRBJ1-3; a possible D gene is TRBD1 (5 bases). CDR3 length: 15 amino acids. Between the trimmed V and J ends, which lost 5 bases and 0 bases, there was a span of 11 bases. CDR1 and CDR2 from the germline V gene are MDHEN and SYDVKM. The CDR3 reads CASSIPGRSGNTIYF. In DNA, the CDR3 is TGTGCCAGCAGTATTCCAGGGCGCTCTGGAAACACCATATATTTT.

CDR3 amino acids: CASSSGQPYTEAFF. In DNA, the CDR3 is TGTGCCAGCAGCTCGGGACAGCCTTACACTGAAGCTTTCTTT. The V gene is TRBV5-4, the J gene TRBJ1-1; 7 nucleotides line up with TRBD1. The CDR3 runs to 14 residues. Germline-derived CDR1 and CDR2 are SGHNT and YYREEE (reference sequence). V lost 3 bases and J lost 3; bases outside the gene matches: 5.

The V gene is TRBV2, the J gene TRBJ1-4, with 7 bases aligning to TRBD1. The junction had 15 bases not matched to a gene; V was cut back by 5 bases and J by 15 bases. This CDR3 comprises 14 residues. Per germline, CDR1 SNHLY and CDR2 FYNNEI. The CDR3 coding sequence is TGTGCCAGCAGTACGACAGGGAGTTTCGAAAGGGTGTTTTTT. It specifies CASSTTGSFERVFF. The complete variable domain, with remaining parts taken from reference TRBV2 and TRBJ1-4, reads EPEVTQTPSHQVTQMGQEVILRCVPISNHLYFYWYRQILGQKVEFLVSFYNNEISEKSEIFDDQFSVERPDGSNFTLKIRSTKLEDSAMYFCASSTTGSFERVFFGSGTQLSVL.

The CDR3 DNA is TGCGCCAGCAGTGAATTCGGCGGGAAATCTGGGGCCAACGTCCTGACTTTC. Protein sequence: CASSEFGGKSGANVLTF. This chain uses TRBV10-1 with TRBJ2-6; possible D gene TRBD2, 6 bases. The CDR3 runs to 17 residues. Germline values: CDR1 WNHNN, CDR2 SYGVQD (reference sequence). Trimming stripped 3 bases from V and 1 base from J, with 13 bases between.

The chain combines TRBV19 with TRBJ2-7; D may be TRBD1 (5 bases). CDR3 length: 16 residues. From germline, CDR1 is LNHDA and CDR2 SQIVND (reference sequence). The V gene lost 3 bases and the J gene lost 0 bases, with 15 bases spanning the gap. Written as DNA, the CDR3 is TGTGCCAGTAGTATCGGATACAGGCTAAGCTCCTACGAGCAGTACTTC. It is translated as CASSIGYRLSSYEQYF.

The CDR3 protein is CASSPRYQGGTYEQYF. CDR3 DNA: TGTGCCAGCTCACCACGGTACCAGGGTGGAACCTACGAGCAGTACTTC. The chain carries TRBV18 and TRBJ2-7; tentatively, D is TRBD1 (5 bases). V was trimmed by 1 base and J by 2 bases, leaving 15 bases between them. Germline assignment: CDR1 KGHSH and CDR2 LQKENI. This CDR3 has 16 residues.

This chain joins TRBV19 and TRBJ2-2, with a tentative D call TRBD2 (5 bases). The V gene lost 3 bases and the J gene lost 0 bases, with 17 bases spanning the gap. CDR1 LNHDA and CDR2 SQIVND come from the germline V gene (reference sequence). The CDR3 runs to 18 residues. The CDR3 sequence is CASSINPGSIPNTGELFF. The CDR3 DNA follows: TGTGCCAGTAGTATCAACCCGGGGTCTATTCCGAACACCGGGGAGCTGTTTTTT.

The rearrangement joins TRBV7-9 to TRBJ2-5; D not resolved. V lost 0 bases, J lost 5 bases, and 7 bases lay in between. This CDR3 has 13 amino acids. The germline V gene has CDR1 SEHNR and CDR2 FQNEAQ (reference sequence). The CDR3: CASSLALGETQYF. The DNA of the CDR3 is TGTGCCAGCAGCTTAGCGTTAGGGGAGACCCAGTACTTC.

This clone was seen only once. The rearrangement joins TRBV28 to TRBJ2-5; weak D call: TRBD2 (6 bases). Trimming removed 5 bases from V and 4 bases from J, with 14 bases in between. This CDR3 spans 14 amino acids. CDR1 is MDHEN, CDR2 SYDVKM, per germline. The CDR3 spells CASSRGEVPETQYF. CDR3 nucleotides: TGTGCCAGCAGTCGTGGGGAGGTACCAGAGACCCAGTACTTC.

The V call is TRBV5-1, the J call TRBJ1-1; 10 nucleotides align to TRBD1. The CDR3 contains 16 residues. V gave up 1 base and J gave up 0 bases; unmatched junction bases: 3. CDR1 is SGHRS, CDR2 YFSETQ, per germline. The CDR3 DNA sequence: TGCGCCAGCAGCTTGAGGACAGGGGGGATGAACACTGAAGCTTTCTTT. This encodes CASSLRTGGMNTEAFF.

The chain couples TRBV19 to TRBJ2-7, with D possibly matching TRBD2 (6 bases). The CDR3 consists of 13 residues. The V end lost 7 bases, the J end lost 4 bases, and 14 bases lay between the germline ends. Germline V gene lookup returns CDR1 LNHDA and CDR2 SQIVND (reference sequence). CDR3 residues: CASTQRGAYEQYF. The CDR3 DNA follows: TGTGCCAGTACCCAACGCGGGGCGTACGAGCAGTACTTC.

The V and J genes are TRBV5-5 and TRBJ1-1; the D gene is possibly TRBD1 (5 bases). The CDR3 is made up of 12 amino acids. With 4 bases removed from V and 5 bases from J, the gap between germline ends came to 9 bases. CDR1 SGHKS and CDR2 YYEKEE come from the germline V gene (reference sequence). CDR3 nucleotide sequence: TGTGCCAGCAGCCTAGGGGTAACTGAAGCTTTCTTT. Translated: CASSLGVTEAFF. The full variable domain, with the rest looked up from reference TRBV5-5 and TRBJ1-1, is DAGVTQSPTHLIKTRGQQVTLRCSPISGHKSVSWYQQVLGQGPQFIFQYYEKEERGRGNFPDRFSARQFPNYSSELNVNALLLGDSALYLCASSLGVTEAFFGQGTRLTVV.

The chain couples TRBV19 to TRBJ1-6, with 9 bases fitting TRBD1. CDR1 and CDR2 (germline): LNHDA, SQIVND (reference sequence). V gave up 9 bases and J gave up 7 bases; unmatched junction bases: 7. The CDR3 is made up of 14 amino acids. The CDR3: CASKVGQGNSPLHF. The CDR3 DNA reads as TGTGCCAGCAAGGTCGGACAGGGGAATTCACCCCTCCACTTT.

The chain recombines TRBV6-5 with TRBJ2-7, with a tentative D call TRBD1 (6 bases). Trimming took off 7 bases at V and 5 bases at J, with 18 bases between the two ends. The CDR3 consists of 14 residues. The germline V gene encodes CDR1 MNHEY and CDR2 SVGAGI. DNA of the CDR3: TGTGCCAGCAAAAGACAGGTGGTATACCACGAGCAGTACTTC. This encodes CASKRQVVYHEQYF.

The chain links TRBV9 to TRBJ2-3, with D perhaps TRBD1 or TRBD2 (5 bases each). In germline, CDR1 is SGDLS, CDR2 YYNGEE. The V end was cut by 0 bases, the J end by 2 bases, with 16 bases between. The CDR3 is made up of 17 amino acids. The CDR3 DNA follows: TGTGCCAGCAGCGTAGGAGTGAGGGACCTTATCACAGATACGCAGTATTTT. This gives the protein CASSVGVRDLITDTQYF. Combining the CDR3 with reference TRBV9 and TRBJ2-3 gives the whole variable domain DSGVTQTPKHLITATGQRVTLRCSPRSGDLSVYWYQQSLDQGLQFLIQYYNGEERAKGNILERFSAQQFPDLHSELNLSSLELGDSALYFCASSVGVRDLITDTQYFGPGTRLTVL.

The chain recombines TRBV6-1 with TRBJ2-2, with D uncertain. Germline-derived CDR1 and CDR2 are MNHNS and SASEGT. CDR3 length equals 16 residues. V was shortened by 1 base and J by 8 bases, with 17 bases between the two germline ends. CDR3 sequence (DNA): TGTGCCAGCAGTGAAGTGCAACGGCGGAATAATGGGGAGCTGTTTTTT. Translation gives CASSEVQRRNNGELFF.